The TCR beta chain described here comes from a study of CD8 T cells in Susac syndrome. Study outcomes and limitations: Peak Susac CD8+ clonal expansion occurred in TEMRA cells and active patients.

Per germline, CDR1 PRHDT and CDR2 FYEKMQ (reference sequence). Trimming shortened V by 1 base and J by 1 base, and 16 bases separated the two germline ends. The CDR3 is 17 amino acids. Reverse transcription used roughly 0.5 to 1 ug RNA and random hexamers. TCRdb redid the calling of the immunoSEQ multiplex PCR reads with MiXCR, one entry per CDR3 protein. The sample lists about 140,000 distinct CDR3 sequences, roughly 94% occurring once. Notes on this clonotype: Its antigen is not known.

This chain connects TRBV13 to TRBJ1-1; perhaps TRBD1 as D (6 bases). Sequencing was performed on CD8+ T cells from PBMCs. This clonotype originated in a human donor with Susac syndrome. CDR3 region: CASSLVGGLGANTEAFF. For the CDR3, the DNA is TGTGCCAGCAGCTTAGTGGGGGGCCTGGGTGCGAACACTGAAGCTTTCTTT.